This T cell receptor (beta chain) was documented in a study of T cells after yellow fever vaccination. Study results and caveats: A small proportion of clonotypes was detected in both the CD4 and CD8 compartments. Post-booster repertoires contained most primary-vaccination clones again (roughly 96% CD4, about 88% CD8). The secondary response showed a weaker magnitude and a faster peak, day 5 versus 15.

Trimming left V 2 bases short and J 3 bases short, with 10 bases between. The CDR3 extends over 14 amino acids. Germline CDR1 is MNHEY and CDR2 is SVGAGI. In its sample, this clonotype was seen many times. What it recognizes is unknown. 5'RACE template switching added a universal primer site and UMIs to TCR cDNA. TCRdb re-derived calls from the 5' RACE reads in MiXCR, one entry per CDR3 protein. The repertoire holds 150,000 to 200,000 distinct CDR3 sequences, with 9.3% as singletons. The sample here was CD8+ T cells sorted from PBMCs, taken 45 days after the yellow fever booster vaccination. The TCR sequence derives from a man aged 18 to 29 who received the YFV17D yellow fever vaccine. V usage is TRBV6-5 and J usage is TRBJ1-2; D unclear. CDR3 sequence: CASSYQVLDYGYTF. Written as DNA, the CDR3 is TGTGCCAGCAGTTACCAAGTTTTGGACTATGGCTACACCTTC.